This is a list of T cell receptor beta chains from one sample in a study of graft-versus-host responses after intestinal transplantation. The antigens these receptors bind are not known. Repertoires were generated with immunoSEQ multiplex PCR, while TCRdb's copy carries only in-frame clones and drops some. The sample holds 90,000 to 120,000 clones, approximately 86% seen once. The sample consisted of unstimulated CD4+ T cells sorted from spleen or lymph node cells, taken before transplant. All receptors derive from a human donor who was the organ donor for an intestinal transplant. CDR3s include the opening cysteine and the closing phenylalanine or tryptophan. Each record gives: V gene, J gene, D gene, CDR3 DNA, CDR3 protein. The D gene is left open where the match is weak.

v_gene: TRBV27
j_gene: TRBJ2-1
d_gene: NA
CDR3nt: TGTGCCAGCAGTTTATCAAGCGGCTCCCGTTTAGGTGAGCAGTTCTTC
CDR3aa: CASSLSSGSRLGEQFF

v_gene: TRBV7-3
j_gene: TRBJ2-5
d_gene: NA
CDR3nt: TGTGCCAGCAGCTTCTCGGGCGGGGCGGCCCAGTACTTC
CDR3aa: CASSFSGGAAQYF

v_gene: TRBV28
j_gene: TRBJ2-7
d_gene: NA
CDR3nt: TGTGCCAGCATTTCGGGCTTCGCCTACGAGCAGTACTTC
CDR3aa: CASISGFAYEQYF

v_gene: TRBV5-6
j_gene: TRBJ2-2
d_gene: TRBD2
CDR3nt: TGTGCCAGCAGCTCCCTTAGCGGGGGGCATACCGGGGAGCTGTTTTTT
CDR3aa: CASSSLSGGHTGELFF

v_gene: TRBV29-1
j_gene: TRBJ1-2
d_gene: TRBD1
CDR3nt: TGCAGCGCTGGGGGACAGTCTAACTATGGCTACACCTTC
CDR3aa: CSAGGQSNYGYTF

v_gene: TRBV11-2
j_gene: TRBJ1-5
d_gene: TRBD1
CDR3nt: TGTGCCAGCAGCTACAGGGGTAATCAGCCCCAGCATTTT
CDR3aa: CASSYRGNQPQHF

v_gene: TRBV28
j_gene: TRBJ2-3
d_gene: TRBD2
CDR3nt: TGTGCCAGCAGCCCGGGGCTAGCGGGAGACACAGATACGCAGTATTTT
CDR3aa: CASSPGLAGDTDTQYF

v_gene: TRBV7-9
j_gene: TRBJ2-3
d_gene: TRBD2
CDR3nt: TGTGCCAGCAGCCCGGGACTAGCGGGAGGGACAGATACGCAGTATTTT
CDR3aa: CASSPGLAGGTDTQYF

v_gene: TRBV5-6
j_gene: TRBJ2-3
d_gene: TRBD1
CDR3nt: TGTGCCAGCAGCTTCGGACAGGGAGCAGATACGCAGTATTTT
CDR3aa: CASSFGQGADTQYF

v_gene: TRBV19
j_gene: TRBJ2-5
d_gene: NA
CDR3nt: TGTGCCAGTAGTATAGGGCCCGCTAAGACCCAGTACTTC
CDR3aa: CASSIGPAKTQYF